The next 10 T cell receptor beta chains were all read from a single sample in a study of cytomegalovirus exposure and HLA in healthy donors. Primers: 60 Vbeta forward and 13 Jbeta reverse. Method: immunoSEQ multiplex PCR; TCRdb's copy keeps in-frame clones and lacks some. The sample yields around 50,000 clones, about 86% seen once. Material for sequencing was PBMCs. The receptors were gathered from a man in his forties in good health and CMV-seronegative.

The gene calls are TRBV30 and TRBJ1-2, with 12 bases identical to TRBD1. This CDR3 comprises 15 residues. J gave up 4 bases and V 3 bases, and 6 bases lay outside the gene matches. Per the germline V gene, CDR1 is GTSNPN and CDR2 is SVGIG (reference sequence). The CDR3 here is CAWSPGTGGVYGYTF. DNA of the CDR3: TGTGCCTGGAGCCCCGGGACAGGGGGCGTCTATGGCTACACCTTC. The whole variable domain, filled in from reference TRBV30 and TRBJ1-2, reads SQTIHQWPATLVQPVGSPLSLECTVEGTSNPNLYWYRQAAGRGLQLLFYSVGIGQISSEVPQNLSASRPQDRQFILSSKKLLLSDSGFYLCAWSPGTGGVYGYTFGSGTRLTVV.

The gene calls are TRBV10-3 and TRBJ2-3; the match to TRBD2 covers 10 bases. Looked up from germline, CDR1 is ENHRY and CDR2 is SYGVKD. This CDR3 region has 15 residues. Losses at the gene ends were 3 bases for V and 1 base for J; bases not matched to a gene: 1. The CDR3 DNA is TGTGCCATCAGTGATAGCGGGGGGCGCACAGATACGCAGTATTTT. Residues: CAISDSGGRTDTQYF.

The V and J genes are TRBV29-1 and TRBJ1-1, with D possibly matching TRBD1 (5 bases). CDR1 SQVTM and CDR2 ANQGSEA come from the germline V gene. Trimming pared 4 bases from V and 5 bases from J, leaving 14 bases between. CDR3 length: 13 amino acids. CDR3 DNA sequence: TGCAGCGTTGCTTCCAGGGTGTGGACTGAAGCTTTCTTT. Residues: CSVASRVWTEAFF.

The V gene is TRBV19, the J gene TRBJ2-5; 11 bases align to TRBD1. J lost 5 bases, V lost 10 bases, and 9 bases had no gene match. Germline-derived CDR1 and CDR2 are LNHDA and SQIVND (reference sequence). This CDR3 is built from 14 residues. The CDR3 region has the DNA TGTGCCACCTCAGAGGGACAGGGGGGCGAGACCCAGTACTTC. As protein: CATSEGQGGETQYF. The entire variable domain, with the rest obtained from reference TRBV19 and TRBJ2-5, is as follows: DGGITQSPKYLFRKEGQNVTLSCEQNLNHDAMYWYRQDPGQGLRLIYYSQIVNDFQKGDIAEGYSVSREKKESFPLTVTSAQKNPTAFYLCATSEGQGGETQYFGPGTRLLVL.

V is TRBV2 and J is TRBJ2-5, with 13 positions matching TRBD2. Trimming cost V 4 bases and J 5 bases; bases outside gene matches: 7. The CDR3 loop spans 16 amino acids. Germline V gives CDR1 SNHLY, CDR2 FYNNEI. The CDR3 sequence: CASSGLAGGVGETQYF. DNA for the CDR3: TGTGCCAGCAGTGGACTAGCGGGGGGCGTTGGGGAGACCCAGTACTTC. The entire variable domain, with the rest obtained from reference TRBV2 and TRBJ2-5, is as follows: EPEVTQTPSHQVTQMGQEVILRCVPISNHLYFYWYRQILGQKVEFLVSFYNNEISEKSEIFDDQFSVERPDGSNFTLKIRSTKLEDSAMYFCASSGLAGGVGETQYFGPGTRLLVL.

The chain employs TRBV6-5 and TRBJ1-3; 7 bases line up with TRBD1. The V gene's germline CDR1 is MNHEY and CDR2 SVGAGI. Trimming cost V 7 bases and J 4 bases; bases outside gene matches: 1. This CDR3 has 12 residues. The CDR3 DNA follows: TGTGCCAGCAAGGGACAGGGAAACACCATATATTTT. Residues: CASKGQGNTIYF.

J is TRBJ2-5 and V is TRBV19; tentative D call: TRBD2 (6 bases). CDR1 is LNHDA, CDR2 SQIVND, per germline (reference sequence). Trimming removed 10 bases from V and 7 bases from J, with 19 bases in between. The CDR3 loop spans 13 amino acids. Here the CDR3 reads CATGDPTGGTQYF. CDR3 coding DNA: TGTGCCACCGGGGACCCCACCGGGGGGACCCAGTACTTC. Based on the CDR3 plus reference TRBV19 and TRBJ2-5, the full variable domain is DGGITQSPKYLFRKEGQNVTLSCEQNLNHDAMYWYRQDPGQGLRLIYYSQIVNDFQKGDIAEGYSVSREKKESFPLTVTSAQKNPTAFYLCATGDPTGGTQYFGPGTRLLVL.

This clone was counted a single time. CDR3 in amino acids: CASSLGLAGTQYF. The CDR3 DNA reads as TGTGCCAGCAGCTTAGGCCTAGCGGGGACCCAGTACTTC. The rearrangement links TRBV7-8 to TRBJ2-5; 8 bases fit TRBD2. CDR3 size: 13 residues. In germline, CDR1 is SGHVS, CDR2 FQNEAQ. The V gene end was trimmed by 1 base and the J gene end by 7 bases; junction bases not matched to a gene: 2.

This clone was counted between two and nine times. The chain couples TRBV4-1 to TRBJ2-1, with D possibly being TRBD2 (5 bases). Between the trimmed V and J ends, which lost 0 bases and 0 bases, there was a span of 12 bases. Germline assignment: CDR1 MGHRA and CDR2 YSYEKL. The CDR3 covers 17 residues. CDR3 sequence (DNA): TGCGCCAGCAGCCAAGATCCGTGGGAGAGCTCCTACAATGAGCAGTTCTTC. Amino acid sequence: CASSQDPWESSYNEQFF.

This chain joins TRBV7-7 and TRBJ2-2, with D possibly matching TRBD1 (6 bases). Per germline, CDR1 SSHAT and CDR2 FNYEAQ (reference sequence). This CDR3 has 14 amino acids. Trimming stripped 4 bases from V and 5 bases from J, with 11 bases between. Written as DNA, the CDR3 is TGTGCCAGCAGCTCCAAAGACAGGACCGGGGAGCTGTTTTTT. This gives the protein CASSSKDRTGELFF.